This paragraph covers one TCR beta chain sequence. What antigen it recognizes has not been identified. Nothing much larger sits one base from this clone, and base qualities are not available. Ficoll-Paque density gradient centrifugation was the method used to isolate PBMCs. The data belong to a study of T-cell memory formation after mild COVID-19 (dated by TCRdb to the early 2020s). Some background on the complete study: TCR sequence clusters from the two donors were largely donor specific. T-cell clones expanding and contracting after mild COVID-19 in a couple of donors were tracked by longitudinal TCRalpha and TCRbeta repertoire sequencing. Two young, previously healthy adult volunteers, one female and one male, were included in the cohort. Points the paper makes about the study in general: Contracting CD4+ clones were found mainly in CM and EM memory subsets, while CD8+ clones were enriched in EMRA. SARS-CoV-2 specificity was not confirmed for the second-wave clones peaking on day 37. The study covered only two mild cases, and larger cohorts including severe cases with pre-infection samples were considered necessary. Some responding clones were detected in pre-infection memory, suggesting pre-existing cross-reactive memory T cells joined the SARS-CoV-2 response. Clones contracting from day 15 to 85 had balanced CD4/CD8 phenotypes, while a second wave expanding from day 15 to 37 was biased towards CD4+.

CDR3 length: 13 amino acids, cysteine to phenylalanine. This entry keeps only the CDR3 DNA: 39 bases, framed from base 1. The germline V gene (reference sequence) sets CDR1 to MNHEY and CDR2 to SMNVEV. Compared with germline, V lacks 9 bases and J lacks 5 bases; bases without a gene match: 3. The instrument given in TCRdb is Illumina NovaSeq 6000. cDNA libraries for TCRalpha and TCRbeta were prepared by 5'RACE using constant-segment primers, with sample barcodes and unique molecular identifiers added. RNA was extracted from every sample with Trizol reagent. Libraries were amplified in two PCR steps, with a second sample barcode and Illumina TruSeq adapters added in the second step. Libraries were sequenced on an Illumina NovaSeq with 2 x 150 bp paired-end reads. Processing in the source paper ran as follows. Demultiplexing of reads and collapsing into UMI-guided consensus sequences were performed with migec v1.2.7. Using mixcr v2.1.11, the UMI consensuses were aligned to TRA and TRB V and J templates and assembled into clonotypes. Clonotypes were classified as expanded or contracted when called significant by both edgeR and NoisET, with noise models trained on biological replicates. For edgeR calls, a false discovery rate-adjusted p below 0.01 and a log2 fold-change threshold of 1 were applied. PCA with hierarchical clustering of max-normalized trajectories of the 1000 most abundant clonotypes was used as exploratory dynamics analysis. Each responding clone was given a CD4 or CD8 phenotype based on the CD4+ and CD8+ repertoires, which had been sequenced separately. The public reads were run again by TCRdb, first through fastp at Q25 and then through MiXCR, and only productive beta chains were kept. Rows merge per CDR3 protein into single entries with the most common DNA and genes. These V and J calls are TCRdb output, not the study's own analysis. This sample comprises about 610,000 distinct CDR3 sequences, around a sixth of them detected only once. Together, the top ten hold about 7.4% of the sample.

The sequence was collected from an adult woman who had mild COVID-19 (a few samples of this study predate the infection). The sample titles of this study are shuffled in the database, so cell type and time point are left out; the donor was told from shared clones. The sequenced material came from PBMCs or a T cell subset sorted from them (not recorded which). The sequence links TRBV27 to TRBJ2-1; TRBD2 matches 11 bases in the middle. The CDR3 protein sequence reads: CARGLAVHNEQFF. The nucleotides are TGTGCCAGGGGACTAGCGGTCCACAATGAGCAGTTCTTC.